This paragraph reports one T cell receptor beta chain. Its target antigen remains unknown. Base qualities are missing; no much larger clone stands one base away. This entry belongs to a study of blood T cell repertoires in COVID-19 (dated by TCRdb to between 2020 and 2021). About the investigation overall: Samples covering the acute and convalescent phases of COVID-19 were provided by collaborators in the United States, Italy and Spain. Samples came from the ongoing ImmuneRACE study (first 160 participants) plus 1,254 subjects from 6 global collaborators. Where HLA class I and class II types were available, the types were taken from metadata supplied by the sample provider, not from assay-based typing. The repertoires were released in a freely available public database meant as a resource for research on the immune response to SARS-CoV-2. The material from the prospective study consisted of cDNA or gDNA derived from T cells, B-cell-depleted T cells, or PBMCs. Deeply sampled blood TCRbeta repertoires from subjects exposed to, actively infected with, or recovered from COVID-19 were included in the dataset. A de-identified subject ID, COVID-19 status, age in years and sex were almost always included in the sample metadata.

From the cysteine through the phenylalanine, the CDR3 covers 14 amino acids. The DNA shown is the 42-base CDR3, in frame from base 1. V has 7 bases trimmed and J has 3 bases trimmed; junction bases matching no gene number 6. From a lookup of the germline V gene, CDR1 and CDR2 are SGHRS and YFSETQ. What the authors observed across the whole study: The quantity of clinical and demographic metadata differed by source and by participant and was supplied without curation.

TCRbeta CDR3 regions were amplified from genomic DNA by means of the immunoSEQ Assay, a bias-controlled multiplex PCR. Concerning the study's data processing: Nucleated cell counts per sample were estimated from amplification of reference gene primers within the assay. To quantify the absolute abundance of each unique TCRbeta CDR3 rearrangement, sequence reads were collapsed and filtered. Productive Simpson clonality was computed per sample as the square root of Simpson's diversity index over productive rearrangements. TCRdb mirrors the immuneACCESS table, restricted to in-frame sequences. Some clones are absent from its copies; in checked studies, under half trace to an unresolved V gene, and the reason for the others is unknown. V and J calls and clone size are copied from that table; D and trimming were computed from the DNA. The table for this sample lists some 190,000 clones; over 75% of them were counted only once. About 3.3% of the sample is in the top ten clones.

Whole blood was collected in K2EDTA tubes by collaborating institutions according to the institutions' own protocols. For TCRbeta analysis, collaborators shipped samples as frozen whole blood, isolated PBMCs, or DNA extracted from either of those sample types. The sequence joins TRBV5-1 to TRBJ2-3; 9 bases in the junction line up with TRBD2. The clonotype comes from a man in his 60s with acute or convalescent COVID-19. The sequencing sample was made of peripheral blood. The DNA sequence is TGCGCCAGCGCACCGGGACTAGCAACAGATACGCAGTATTTT. This translates into CASAPGLATDTQYF.